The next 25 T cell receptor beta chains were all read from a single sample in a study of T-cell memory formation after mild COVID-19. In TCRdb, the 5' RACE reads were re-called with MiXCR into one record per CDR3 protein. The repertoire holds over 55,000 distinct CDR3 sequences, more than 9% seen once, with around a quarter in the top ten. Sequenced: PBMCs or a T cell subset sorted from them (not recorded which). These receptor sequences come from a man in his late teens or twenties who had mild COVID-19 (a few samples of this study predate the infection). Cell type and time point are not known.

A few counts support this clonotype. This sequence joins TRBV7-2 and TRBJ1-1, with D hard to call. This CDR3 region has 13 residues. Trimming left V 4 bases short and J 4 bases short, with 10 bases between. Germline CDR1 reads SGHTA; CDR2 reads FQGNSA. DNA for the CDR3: TGTGCCAGCAGCTCTACGGGTTTCACTGAAGCTTTCTTT. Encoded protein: CASSSTGFTEAFF.

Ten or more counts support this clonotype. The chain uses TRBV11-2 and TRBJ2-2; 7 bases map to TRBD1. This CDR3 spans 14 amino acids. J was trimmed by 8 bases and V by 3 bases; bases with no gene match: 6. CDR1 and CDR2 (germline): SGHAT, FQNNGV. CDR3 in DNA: TGTGCCAGCAGCTTTCTTCGACAGGGAGGGGAGCTGTTTTTT. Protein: CASSFLRQGGELFF.

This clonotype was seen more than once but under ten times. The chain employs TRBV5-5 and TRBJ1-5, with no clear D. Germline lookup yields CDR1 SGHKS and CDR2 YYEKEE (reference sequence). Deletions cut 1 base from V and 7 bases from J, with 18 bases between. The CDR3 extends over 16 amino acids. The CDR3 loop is CASSLIVAARGQPQHF. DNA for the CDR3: TGTGCCAGCAGCTTGATTGTGGCAGCTCGAGGGCAGCCCCAGCATTTT.

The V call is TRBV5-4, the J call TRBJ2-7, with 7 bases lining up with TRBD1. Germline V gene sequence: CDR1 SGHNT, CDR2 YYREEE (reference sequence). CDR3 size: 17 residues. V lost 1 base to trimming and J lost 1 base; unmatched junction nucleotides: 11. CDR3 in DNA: TGTGCCAGCAGCTTGACCCAGCTCAGGGGGAAATCCTACGAGCAGTACTTC. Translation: CASSLTQLRGKSYEQYF.

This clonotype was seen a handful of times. DNA for the CDR3: TGCGCCAGCAGCTCCTTCGCACTAGCGGGGGAAGACGAGCAGTACTTC. Translated: CASSSFALAGEDEQYF. The genes are TRBV5-1 and TRBJ2-7, with 11 bases lining up with TRBD2. With 3 bases clipped from V and 5 bases from J, the junction kept 10 bases outside the gene matches. CDR3 length equals 16 residues. The germline CDR1 and CDR2 sequences are SGHRS and YFSETQ.

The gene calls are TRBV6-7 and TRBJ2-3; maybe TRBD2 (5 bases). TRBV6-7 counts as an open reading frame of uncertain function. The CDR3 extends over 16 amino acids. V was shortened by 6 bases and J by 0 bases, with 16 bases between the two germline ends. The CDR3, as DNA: TGTGCCAGCAGCTATAGGACTCCGAGGAGCACAGATACGCAGTATTTT. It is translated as CASSYRTPRSTDTQYF.

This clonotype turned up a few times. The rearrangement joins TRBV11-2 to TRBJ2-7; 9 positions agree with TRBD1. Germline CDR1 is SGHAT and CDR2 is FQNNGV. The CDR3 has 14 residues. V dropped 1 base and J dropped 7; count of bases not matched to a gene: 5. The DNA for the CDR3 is TGTGCCAGCAGCTTAGGGGGAGACAGGGGGGAGCAGTACGTC. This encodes CASSLGGDRGEQYV.

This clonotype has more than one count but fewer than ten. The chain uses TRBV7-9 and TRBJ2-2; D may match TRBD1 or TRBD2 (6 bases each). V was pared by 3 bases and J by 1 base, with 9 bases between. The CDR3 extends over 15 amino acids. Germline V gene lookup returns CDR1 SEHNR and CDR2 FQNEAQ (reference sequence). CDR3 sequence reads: CASSFGGRNTGELFF. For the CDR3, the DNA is TGTGCCAGCAGCTTTGGGGGGCGGAACACCGGGGAGCTGTTTTTT.

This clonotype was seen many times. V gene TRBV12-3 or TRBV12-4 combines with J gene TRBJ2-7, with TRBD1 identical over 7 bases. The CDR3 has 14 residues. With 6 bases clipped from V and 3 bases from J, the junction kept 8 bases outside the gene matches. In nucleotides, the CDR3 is TGTGCCAGCAGCTCACAGGGGACCCTCTACGAGCAGTACTTC. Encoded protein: CASSSQGTLYEQYF.

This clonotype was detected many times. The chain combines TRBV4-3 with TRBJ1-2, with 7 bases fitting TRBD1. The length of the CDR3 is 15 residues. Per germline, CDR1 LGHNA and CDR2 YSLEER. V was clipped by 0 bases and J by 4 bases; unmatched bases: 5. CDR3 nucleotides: TGCGCCAGCAGCCAAGATTCGGGACAGCTCTATGGCTACACCTTC. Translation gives CASSQDSGQLYGYTF.

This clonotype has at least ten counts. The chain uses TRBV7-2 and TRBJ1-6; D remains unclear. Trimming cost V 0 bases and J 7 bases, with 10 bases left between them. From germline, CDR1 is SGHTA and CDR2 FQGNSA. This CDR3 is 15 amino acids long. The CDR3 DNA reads TGTGCCAGCAGCTTAGCGAATGTCAGGAATTCACCCCTCCACTTT. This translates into CASSLANVRNSPLHF.

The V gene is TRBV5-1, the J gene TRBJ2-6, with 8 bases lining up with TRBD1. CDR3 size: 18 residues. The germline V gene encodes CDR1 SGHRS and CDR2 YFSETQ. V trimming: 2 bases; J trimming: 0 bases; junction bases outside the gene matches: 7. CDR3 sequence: CASSLRTGLSSGANVLTF. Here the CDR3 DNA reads TGCGCCAGCAGCTTACGGACAGGGTTAAGCTCTGGGGCCAACGTCCTGACTTTC.

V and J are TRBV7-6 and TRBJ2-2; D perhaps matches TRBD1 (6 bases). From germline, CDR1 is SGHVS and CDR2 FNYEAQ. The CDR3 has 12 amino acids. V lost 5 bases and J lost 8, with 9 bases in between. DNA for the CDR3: TGTGCCAGCAGCACGGACAGTGGGGAGCTGTTTTTT. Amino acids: CASSTDSGELFF.

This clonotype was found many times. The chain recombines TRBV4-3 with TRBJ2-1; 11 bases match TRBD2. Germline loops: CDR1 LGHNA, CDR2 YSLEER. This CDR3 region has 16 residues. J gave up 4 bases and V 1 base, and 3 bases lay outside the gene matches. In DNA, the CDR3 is TGCGCCAGCAGCCAAGGGGTAGCGGGGGGGTACAATGAGCAGTTCTTC. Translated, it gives CASSQGVAGGYNEQFF.

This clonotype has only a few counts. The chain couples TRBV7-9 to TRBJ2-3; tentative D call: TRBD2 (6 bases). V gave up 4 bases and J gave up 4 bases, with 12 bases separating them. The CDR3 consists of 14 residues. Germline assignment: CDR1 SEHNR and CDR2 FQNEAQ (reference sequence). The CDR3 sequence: CASSSSGPADTQYF. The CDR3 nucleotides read TGTGCCAGCAGCTCCAGCGGGCCCGCAGATACGCAGTATTTT. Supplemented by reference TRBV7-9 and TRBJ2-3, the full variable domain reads DTGVSQNPRHKITKRGQNVTFRCDPISEHNRLYWYRQTLGQGPEFLTYFQNEAQLEKSRLLSDRFSAERPKGSFSTLEIQRTEQGDSAMYLCASSSSGPADTQYFGPGTRLTVL.

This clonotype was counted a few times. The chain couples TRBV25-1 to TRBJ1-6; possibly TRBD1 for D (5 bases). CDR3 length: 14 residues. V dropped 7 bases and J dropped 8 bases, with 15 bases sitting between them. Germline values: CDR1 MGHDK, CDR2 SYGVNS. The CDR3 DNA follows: TGTGCCAGCACATCCGGGACGTCGGATTCACCCCTCCACTTT. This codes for CASTSGTSDSPLHF.

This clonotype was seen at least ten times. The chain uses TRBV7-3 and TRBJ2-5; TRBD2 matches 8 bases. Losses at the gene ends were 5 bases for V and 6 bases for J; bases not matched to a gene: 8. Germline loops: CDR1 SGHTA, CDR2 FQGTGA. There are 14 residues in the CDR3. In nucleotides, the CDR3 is TGTGCCAGCAGCAACGGGGGGGCCGGGCAGACCCAGTACTTC. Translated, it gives CASSNGGAGQTQYF. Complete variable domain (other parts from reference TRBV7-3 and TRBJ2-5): GAGVSQTPSNKVTEKGKYVELRCDPISGHTALYWYRQSLGQGPEFLIYFQGTGAADDSGLPNDRFFAVRPEGSVSTLKIQRTERGDSAVYLCASSNGGAGQTQYFGPGTRLLVL.

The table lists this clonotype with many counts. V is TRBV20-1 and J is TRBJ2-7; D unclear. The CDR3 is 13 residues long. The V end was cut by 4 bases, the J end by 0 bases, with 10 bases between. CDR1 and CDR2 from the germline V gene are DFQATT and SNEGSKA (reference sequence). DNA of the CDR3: TGCAGTGCTACAAAGAGCCGCTCCTACGAGCAGTACTTC. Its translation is CSATKSRSYEQYF.

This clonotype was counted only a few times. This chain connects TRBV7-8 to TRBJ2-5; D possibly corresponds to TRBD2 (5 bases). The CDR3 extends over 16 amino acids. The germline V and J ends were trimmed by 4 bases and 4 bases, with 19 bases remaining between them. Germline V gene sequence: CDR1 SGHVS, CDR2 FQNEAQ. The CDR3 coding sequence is TGTGCCAGCAGCTCTCAACTCGACCCGGCGGGAGAGACCCAGTACTTC. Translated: CASSSQLDPAGETQYF. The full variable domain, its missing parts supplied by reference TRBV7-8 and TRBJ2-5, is GAGVSQSPRYKVAKRGQDVALRCDPISGHVSLFWYQQALGQGPEFLTYFQNEAQLDKSGLPSDRFFAERPEGSVSTLKIQRTQQEDSAVYLCASSSQLDPAGETQYFGPGTRLLVL.

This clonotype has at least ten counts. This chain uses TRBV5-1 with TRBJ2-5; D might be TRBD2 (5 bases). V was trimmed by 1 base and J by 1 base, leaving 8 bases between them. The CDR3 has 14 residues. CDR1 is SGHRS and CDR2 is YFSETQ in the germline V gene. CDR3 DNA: TGCGCCAGCAGCTTGTCGGGGTCCCAAGAGACCCAGTACTTC. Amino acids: CASSLSGSQETQYF.

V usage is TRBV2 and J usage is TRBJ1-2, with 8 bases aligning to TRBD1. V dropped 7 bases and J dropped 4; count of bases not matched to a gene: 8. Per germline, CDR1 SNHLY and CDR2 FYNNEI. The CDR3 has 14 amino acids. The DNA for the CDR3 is TGTGCCAGCACCCCGGACAGGGAAGGCTATGGCTACACCTTC. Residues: CASTPDREGYGYTF.

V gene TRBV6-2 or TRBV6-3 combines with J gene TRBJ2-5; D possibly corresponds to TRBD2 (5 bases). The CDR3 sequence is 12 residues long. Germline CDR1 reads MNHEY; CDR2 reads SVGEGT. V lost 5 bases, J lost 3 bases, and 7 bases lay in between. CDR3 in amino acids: CASSAGEETQYF. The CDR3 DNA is TGTGCCAGCAGTGCGGGTGAAGAGACCCAGTACTTC.

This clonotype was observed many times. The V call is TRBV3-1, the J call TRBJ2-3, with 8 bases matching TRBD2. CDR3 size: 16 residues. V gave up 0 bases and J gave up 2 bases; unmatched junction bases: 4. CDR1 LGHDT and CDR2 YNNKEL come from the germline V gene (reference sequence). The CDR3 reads CASSQEGGGHTDTQYF. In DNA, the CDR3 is TGTGCCAGCAGCCAAGAGGGCGGGGGGCACACAGATACGCAGTATTTT.

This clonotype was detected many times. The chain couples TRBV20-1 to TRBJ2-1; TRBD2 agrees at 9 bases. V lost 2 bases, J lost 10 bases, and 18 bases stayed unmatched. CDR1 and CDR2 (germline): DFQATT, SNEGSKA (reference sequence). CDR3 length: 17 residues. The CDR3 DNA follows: TGCAGTGCTAGAACTGGGGCACCTAGCGGGGATGGAACGGAGCAGTTCTTC. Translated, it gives CSARTGAPSGDGTEQFF.

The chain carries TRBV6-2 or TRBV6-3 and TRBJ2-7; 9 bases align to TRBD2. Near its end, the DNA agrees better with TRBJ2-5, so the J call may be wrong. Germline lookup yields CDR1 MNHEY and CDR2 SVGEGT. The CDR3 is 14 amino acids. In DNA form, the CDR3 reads TGTGCCAGCAGACCCACTAGCGGGCAAGAGACCCAGTACTTC. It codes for CASRPTSGQETQYF.